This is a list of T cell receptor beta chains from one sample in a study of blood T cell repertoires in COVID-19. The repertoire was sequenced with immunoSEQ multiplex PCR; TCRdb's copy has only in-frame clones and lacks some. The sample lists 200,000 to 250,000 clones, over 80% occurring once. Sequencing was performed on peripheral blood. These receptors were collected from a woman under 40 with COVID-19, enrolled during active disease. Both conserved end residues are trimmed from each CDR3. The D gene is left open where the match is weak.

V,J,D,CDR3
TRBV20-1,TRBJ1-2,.,SASDGGYGYT
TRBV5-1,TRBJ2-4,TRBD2,ASSVLAGTLAKNIQY
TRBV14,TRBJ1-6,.,ASSQDGLTNSPLH
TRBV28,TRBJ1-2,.,ASSFSGVRGYT
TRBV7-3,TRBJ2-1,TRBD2,ASSLKGLATYNEQF
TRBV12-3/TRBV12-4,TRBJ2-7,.,ASRRSRSVEQY
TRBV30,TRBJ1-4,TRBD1,AWSKGGATNEKLF
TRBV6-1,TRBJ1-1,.,ASSELANTEAF
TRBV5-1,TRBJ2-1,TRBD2,ASSLGLAGAADEQF
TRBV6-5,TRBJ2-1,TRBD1,ASSYSLGQVYNEQF
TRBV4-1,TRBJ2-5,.,ASSQERAETQY
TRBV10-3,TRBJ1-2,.,ATSISPDSPNYGYT
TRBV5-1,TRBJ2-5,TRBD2,ASSLPTGGPETQY
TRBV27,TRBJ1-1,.,ASSLSARGRDTEAF
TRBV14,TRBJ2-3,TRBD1,ASRDRTTDTQY
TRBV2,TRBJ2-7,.,ASSERGGGAYEQY
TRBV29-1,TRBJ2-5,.,SVRTGLGTQY
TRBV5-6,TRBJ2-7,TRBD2,ASRLTGTSINEQY